This T cell receptor beta chain originates from a study of graft-versus-host responses after intestinal transplantation. The data were produced by immunoSEQ multiplex PCR, yet TCRdb's version contains in-frame clones alone and is incomplete. The sample has 25,000 or so clones, over 90% seen once; the top ten hold 2%. The CDR3 totals 13 residues. V was pared by 1 base and J by 9 bases, with 10 bases between. CDR1 is SGHVS, CDR2 FQNEAQ, per germline. This clone showed up just a few times. The chain is built from TRBV7-8 and TRBJ2-1; no clear D. The source was PBMCs, collected around 40 days after intestinal transplant. This clonotype was sampled from a human patient who received an intestinal transplant, so some T cells may come from the graft donor. The CDR3 here is CASSLVTSGEQFF. The CDR3 nucleotides read TGTGCCAGCAGCTTAGTTACGTCGGGTGAGCAGTTCTTC.